This is a list of T cell receptor beta chains from one sample in a study of T cells after yellow fever vaccination. TCRdb independently ran MiXCR on the 5' RACE reads; one entry per CDR3 protein. The sample lists more than 250,000 distinct CDR3 sequences, around 7% occurring once. The sequencing here drew on PBMCs, taken roughly 47 days after the first yellow fever vaccination. The receptor set was obtained from a young man who received the YFV17D yellow fever vaccine. The CDR3 runs from the conserved cysteine through the conserved F or W. D genes are given only for firm matches. Only some rows state a clone size, as once, few, many or a class for expanded clones.

v_call	d_call	j_call	clone_size	cdr3_nt	cdr3_aa
TRBV29-1	TRBD1	TRBJ2-1	few	TGCAGCTGCGCTCGGGACAGGGCTTACAATGAGCAGTTCTTC	CSCARDRAYNEQFF
TRBV11-2	-	TRBJ2-5	few	TGTGCCAGCAGCTCAATAACCGGGGAGTACTTC	CASSSITGEYF
TRBV20-1	TRBD2	TRBJ2-1	few	TGCAGTGCTAGAAGGCGGGGGGGGGAGTACAATGAGCAGTTCTTC	CSARRRGGEYNEQFF
TRBV7-2	-	TRBJ2-1	-	TGTGCCAGCAGCTCCCCCTCCTACAATGAGCAGTTCTTC	CASSSPSYNEQFF
TRBV20-1	TRBD1	TRBJ1-2	few	TGCAGTGCTAGAGATGGGACAGGGCACTATGGCTACACCTTC	CSARDGTGHYGYTF
TRBV5-1	-	TRBJ2-1	many	TGCGCCAGCAGCTCTGACCTCCCTCAAGTTGAGCAGTTCTTC	CASSSDLPQVEQFF
TRBV12-3/TRBV12-4	-	TRBJ2-5	many	TGTGCCAGCAGCCGAGAGGAAGAGACCCAGTACTTC	CASSREEETQYF
TRBV27	TRBD1	TRBJ1-5	few	TGTGCCAGCAGTAGAGGGACAGGGCTAAATCAGCCCCAGCATTTT	CASSRGTGLNQPQHF
TRBV3-1	-	TRBJ2-7	-	TGTGCCAGCAGCCAGGGGCCTTATCTGTACTTC	CASSQGPYLYF
TRBV24-1	-	TRBJ2-1	few	TGTGCCACCAGTGATTTACGCCGCAATGAGCAGTTCTTC	CATSDLRRNEQFF
TRBV9	TRBD1	TRBJ1-5	-	TGTGCCAGCAGCCGGACAGGGGGCGGACAGCCCCAGCATTTT	CASSRTGGGQPQHF
TRBV7-2	-	TRBJ2-3	few	TGTGCCAGCAGTTTTTCATCGGACGGTTCTTTCACAGATACGCAGTATTTT	CASSFSSDGSFTDTQYF
TRBV7-8	-	TRBJ2-1	-	TGTGCCAGCGGTCTGACGGGGGGCGACAATGAGCAGTTCTTC	CASGLTGGDNEQFF
TRBV9	-	TRBJ2-3	few	TGTGCCAGCAGCGTAGGGGCTAGCGAGTCAGATACGCAGTATTTT	CASSVGASESDTQYF
TRBV11-2	-	TRBJ1-3	many	TGTGCCAGCAGCTTAGAGGCTTATGGAGGGCTGGGAAACACCATATATTTT	CASSLEAYGGLGNTIYF
TRBV7-2	TRBD1	TRBJ2-7	few	TGTGCCAGCAGCAGGGACAGTCACTACGAGCAGTACTTC	CASSRDSHYEQYF
TRBV19	-	TRBJ1-2	few	TGTGCCAGCGCTTTTCGGGTAGGCTATGGCTACACCTTC	CASAFRVGYGYTF
TRBV5-1	-	TRBJ1-1	few	TGCGCCAGCAGCTTGGGAACAGGGAAGGGGACTGAAGCTTTCTTT	CASSLGTGKGTEAFF
TRBV4-3	TRBD2	TRBJ2-5	few	TGCGCCAGCAGCCAAGTTCGCGGGGGAGAGACCCAGTACTTC	CASSQVRGGETQYF
TRBV4-2	-	TRBJ2-3	-	TGTGCCAGCAGCCAAGCTGCGGGGGCCGGAGATACGCAGTATTTT	CASSQAAGAGDTQYF
TRBV19	-	TRBJ2-4	few	TGTGCCAGTGAGAGGACCGATCGGAACATTCAGTACTTC	CASERTDRNIQYF
TRBV7-9	-	TRBJ1-6	few	TGTGCCAGCAGCACTAACTATAATTCACCCCTCCACTTT	CASSTNYNSPLHF
TRBV20-1	TRBD2	TRBJ2-2	-	TGCAGTGCTAGCCCGGAACCGCTCCGGACTAGCGGGGGAGGTACCGGGGAGCTGTTTTTT	CSASPEPLRTSGGGTGELFF
TRBV5-8	TRBD2	TRBJ2-5	few	TGTGCCAGCAGCTCGGGAGCGGGGGGGCGAGAGACCCAGTACTTC	CASSSGAGGRETQYF
TRBV5-6	-	TRBJ2-2	-	TGTGCCAGCAGCTTGGAGGGGGGATACACCGGGGAGCTGTTTTTT	CASSLEGGYTGELFF
TRBV12-3/TRBV12-4	-	TRBJ2-1	many	TGTGCCAGCAGTTTCGGACCAAATGAGCAGTTCTTC	CASSFGPNEQFF
TRBV29-1	-	TRBJ2-5	few	TGCAGCGTGAGGACTCGCGGGGGCCTTAGGGAGACCCAGTACTTC	CSVRTRGGLRETQYF
TRBV12-3/TRBV12-4	-	TRBJ1-1	few	TGTGCCAGCAGTTTAGATTATGAGAACACTGAAGCTTTCTTT	CASSLDYENTEAFF
TRBV11-2	-	TRBJ1-1	many	TGTGCCAGCACAGATAACACTGAAGCTTTCTTT	CASTDNTEAFF
TRBV7-3	TRBD1	TRBJ2-1	few	TGTGCCAGCAGCCCCAGGGGGTTGGTTTCGGATGAGCAGTTCTTC	CASSPRGLVSDEQFF
TRBV7-6	-	TRBJ2-1	medium-sized	TGTGCCAGCAGCTTAGCGTTGGTTCCCTACAATGAGCAGTTCTTC	CASSLALVPYNEQFF
TRBV27	-	TRBJ2-5	-	TGTGCCAGCAGTTTGGCACGGCACCAAGAGACCCAGTACTTC	CASSLARHQETQYF
TRBV12-3/TRBV12-4	TRBD1	TRBJ1-2	many	TGTGCCAGTTCCGGGACAGGGGGCTCTGGCTACACCTTC	CASSGTGGSGYTF
TRBV6-2/TRBV6-3	TRBD1	TRBJ1-5	few	TGTGCCAGCAGTTCGCGAACAGGGGCATTTAGCAATCAGCCCCAGCATTTT	CASSSRTGAFSNQPQHF
TRBV9	TRBD1	TRBJ1-1	few	TGTGCCAGCAGCATTGGACAGGGGAAGACTGAAGCTTTCTTT	CASSIGQGKTEAFF
TRBV3-1	TRBD2	TRBJ2-3	-	TGTGCCAGCAGCCAAGTCCCTCGGAAGCGGGGAACAGATACGCAGTATTTT	CASSQVPRKRGTDTQYF
TRBV25-1	-	TRBJ1-1	many	TGTGCCAGCAGTGTCAAGACAGGCCGAGGGACTGAAGCTTTCTTT	CASSVKTGRGTEAFF
TRBV7-9	-	TRBJ1-5	many	TGTGCCAGCAGCCCCCTCGGGCAGCCCCAGCATTTT	CASSPLGQPQHF
TRBV6-5	-	TRBJ1-6	many	TGTGCCAGCAGTTTGGAAGTGAGCTCCTATAATTCACCCCTCCACTTT	CASSLEVSSYNSPLHF
TRBV25-1	TRBD2	TRBJ2-5	-	TGTGCCAGCAGTCCAGCGGGGGGGCCCGGCGAGACCCAGTACTTC	CASSPAGGPGETQYF
TRBV6-2/TRBV6-3	-	TRBJ2-4	once	TGTGCCAGCAGTTACAGGACAGACTCCTGGGGTAACATTCAGTACTTC	CASSYRTDSWGNIQYF
TRBV29-1	-	TRBJ1-5	-	TGCAGCGTTGAAGGGTGCAATCAGCCCCAGCATTTT	CSVEGCNQPQHF
TRBV12-3/TRBV12-4	-	TRBJ1-6	-	TGTGCCAGCAGTTTACGGCCGGGAGGCAGGGCGCTCTCACCCCTCCACTTT	CASSLRPGGRALSPLHF
TRBV5-1	TRBD2	TRBJ2-1	-	TGCGCCAGCAGGCCCACCGGGACTAGCGGGGGAAATGAGCAGTTCTTC	CASRPTGTSGGNEQFF
TRBV3-1	-	TRBJ2-1	-	TGTGCCAGCAGCCCGCGATGGGGCAGGGTAAAATGGGATGGAGACAATGAGCAGTTCTTC	CASSPRWGRVKWDGDNEQFF
TRBV5-1	-	TRBJ2-7	many	TGCGCCAGCAGCTTGTTATATCGACGGAGCTCCTACGAGCAGTACTTC	CASSLLYRRSSYEQYF
TRBV25-1	TRBD2	TRBJ2-1	few	TGTGCCAGCAGTTACACGGGGGGGTACAATGAGCAGTTCTTC	CASSYTGGYNEQFF
TRBV6-2/TRBV6-3	TRBD2	TRBJ2-3	-	TGTGCCAGCAGTCCGGGACTAGCGCCCCCAGATACGCAGTATTTT	CASSPGLAPPDTQYF
TRBV6-5	-	TRBJ2-5	-	TGTGCCAGCAGTTACAAAAATCGAGAAGAGACCCAGTACTTC	CASSYKNREETQYF
TRBV7-9	-	TRBJ2-3	many	TGTGCCAGCAGCTTAGTTTTTATCACAGATACGCAGTATTTT	CASSLVFITDTQYF
TRBV20-1	-	TRBJ2-7	many	TGCAGTGCTAGAGACAGGGGGGGTTACGAGCAGTACTTC	CSARDRGGYEQYF
TRBV6-5	-	TRBJ2-3	few	TGTGCCAGCAGTTACTCGCAGGGGAGCACAGATACGCAGTATTTT	CASSYSQGSTDTQYF
TRBV5-1	TRBD1	TRBJ2-1	-	TGCGCCAGCAGCTTGGATCCCGGGACAGAATACAATGAGCAGTTCTTC	CASSLDPGTEYNEQFF
TRBV5-1	TRBD1	TRBJ1-1	few	TGCGCCAGCAGCTACAGGGGGCAGGTGAACACTGAAGCTTTCTTT	CASSYRGQVNTEAFF
TRBV20-1	-	TRBJ2-4	few	TGCAGCGGCCATTCGACTCGCCGGAGAAACATTCAGTACTTC	CSGHSTRRRNIQYF
TRBV6-2/TRBV6-3	TRBD2	TRBJ2-3	many	TGTGCCAGCAGTTACCCCCAGACTAGCGGGGGGGCAGATACGCAGTATTTT	CASSYPQTSGGADTQYF
TRBV20-1	TRBD2	TRBJ2-3	many	TGCAGTGCTAGGGCTCCTGGTCGGAGCGGGGGGCCGACAGATACGCAGTATTTT	CSARAPGRSGGPTDTQYF
TRBV18	-	TRBJ2-3	many	TGTGCCAGCCAAGACTATAGCGCTCTCCCGCAGTATTTT	CASQDYSALPQYF
TRBV5-1	-	TRBJ2-2	-	TGCGCCAGCAGCTTAACCCCACAGGGTCGAATACCCACCGGGGAGCTGTTTTTT	CASSLTPQGRIPTGELFF
TRBV12-3/TRBV12-4	-	TRBJ2-7	-	TGTGCCAGCAGTTACAGGTCCGCCTACGAGCAGTACTTC	CASSYRSAYEQYF